This T cell receptor (beta chain) was observed in a study of blood T cell repertoires in COVID-19. Here immunoSEQ multiplex PCR was the method, and the copy in TCRdb shows in-frame clones only, minus some. The sample includes around 200,000 clones, approximately 81% of them seen just once. The CDR3 totals 17 residues. Germline assignment: CDR1 SGDLS and CDR2 YYNGEE. J lost 5 bases, V lost 2 bases, and 6 bases had no gene match. Everyone who took part was about 18 to 90 years old, and they came from 20 to 25 US areas. The recovered donors of Cohort 3 showed two negative PCRs, clearance, or symptom resolution.

The chain has TRBV9 and TRBJ2-2; 13 positions agree with TRBD2. The sample comprised PBMCs or T cells enriched from blood (not recorded which). The sequence was obtained from a man aged 35-49 years who had recovered from COVID-19. The CDR3 protein is CASSVGLAGQGTGELFF. CDR3 sequence (DNA): TGTGCCAGCAGCGTGGGACTAGCGGGACAAGGGACCGGGGAGCTGTTTTTT. Together with reference TRBV9 and TRBJ2-2, the CDR3 gives the full variable domain: DSGVTQTPKHLITATGQRVTLRCSPRSGDLSVYWYQQSLDQGLQFLIQYYNGEERAKGNILERFSAQQFPDLHSELNLSSLELGDSALYFCASSVGLAGQGTGELFFGEGSRLTVL.